One T cell receptor (beta chain) is described in this entry. Then a second PCR, running roughly 6 to 11 cycles, was carried out with a sample-barcoded 5' primer and a J-beta primer mix. TCRdb used MiXCR to reprocess the 5' RACE reads, holding one entry per CDR3 protein. Of 1.5 million or so distinct CDR3 sequences listed, roughly 43% are singletons. These data come from a study of blood T cells in healthy people across ages. Input material: blood. This TCR came from a woman aged 18-35 years in good health.

CDR3 DNA sequence: TGTGCCAGCAGCTTAGTTGTAATAGCGGAGAGGCCCGGGGAGCTGTTTTTT. Translation gives CASSLVVIAERPGELFF. The chain couples TRBV7-2 to TRBJ2-2, with D perhaps matching TRBD2 (6 bases). Germline CDR1 is SGHTA and CDR2 is FQGNSA. The V and J ends lost 1 base and 6 bases respectively, with 18 bases between them. This CDR3 comprises 17 residues. Combining the CDR3 with reference TRBV7-2 and TRBJ2-2 gives the whole variable domain GAGVSQSPSNKVTEKGKDVELRCDPISGHTALYWYRQSLGQGLEFLIYFQGNSAPDKSGLPSDRFSAERTGGSVSTLTIQRTQQEDSAVYLCASSLVVIAERPGELFFGEGSRLTVL.